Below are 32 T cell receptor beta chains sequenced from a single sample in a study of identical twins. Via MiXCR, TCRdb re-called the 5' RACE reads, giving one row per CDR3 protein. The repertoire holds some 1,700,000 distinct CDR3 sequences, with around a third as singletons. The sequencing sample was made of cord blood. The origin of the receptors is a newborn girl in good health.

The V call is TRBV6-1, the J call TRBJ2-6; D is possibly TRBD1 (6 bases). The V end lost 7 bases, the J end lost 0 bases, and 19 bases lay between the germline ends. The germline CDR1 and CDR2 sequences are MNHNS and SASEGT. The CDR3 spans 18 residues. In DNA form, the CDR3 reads TGTGCCAGCATAAAGAGGACAGCCCCAATCTCTGGGGCCAACGTCCTGACTTTC. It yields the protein CASIKRTAPISGANVLTF.

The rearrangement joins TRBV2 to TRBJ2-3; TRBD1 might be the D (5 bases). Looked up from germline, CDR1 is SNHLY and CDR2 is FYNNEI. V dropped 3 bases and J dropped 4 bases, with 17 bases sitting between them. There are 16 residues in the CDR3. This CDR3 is CASSDPTDNQADTQYF. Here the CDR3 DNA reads TGTGCCAGCAGTGACCCAACGGACAACCAGGCAGATACGCAGTATTTT.

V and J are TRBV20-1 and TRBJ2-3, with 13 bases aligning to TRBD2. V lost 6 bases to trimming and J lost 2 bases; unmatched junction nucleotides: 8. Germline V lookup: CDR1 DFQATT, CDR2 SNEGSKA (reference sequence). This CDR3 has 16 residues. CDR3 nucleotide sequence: TGCAGTGCGGGAGGGACTAGCGGGGTCGTCACAGATACGCAGTATTTT. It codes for CSAGGTSGVVTDTQYF.

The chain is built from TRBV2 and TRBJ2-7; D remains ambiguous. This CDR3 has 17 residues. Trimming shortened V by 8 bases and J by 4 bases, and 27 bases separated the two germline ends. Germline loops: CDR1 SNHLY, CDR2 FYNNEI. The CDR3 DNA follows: TGTGCCAGCTTATCGCCCCCAACAGAGACCGAGCGATACGAGCAGTACTTC. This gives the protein CASLSPPTETERYEQYF.

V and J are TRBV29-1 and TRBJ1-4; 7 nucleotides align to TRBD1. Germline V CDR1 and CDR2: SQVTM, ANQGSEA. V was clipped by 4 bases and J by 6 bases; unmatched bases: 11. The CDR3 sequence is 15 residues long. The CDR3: CSVVCRAGGDEKLFF. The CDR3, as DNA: TGCAGCGTTGTATGTCGGGCAGGGGGGGATGAAAAACTGTTTTTT.

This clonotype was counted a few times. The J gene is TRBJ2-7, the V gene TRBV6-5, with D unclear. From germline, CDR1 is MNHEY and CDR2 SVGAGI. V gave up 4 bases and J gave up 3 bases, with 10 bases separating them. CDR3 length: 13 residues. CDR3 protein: CASSSQELYEQYF. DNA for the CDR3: TGTGCCAGCAGTTCCCAGGAACTCTACGAGCAGTACTTC.

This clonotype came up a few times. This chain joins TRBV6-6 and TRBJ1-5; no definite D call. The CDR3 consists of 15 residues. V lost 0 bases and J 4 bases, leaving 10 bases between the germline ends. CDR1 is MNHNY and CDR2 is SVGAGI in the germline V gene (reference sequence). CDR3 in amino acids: CASSYSVRGNQPQHF. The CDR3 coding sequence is TGTGCCAGCAGTTACTCGGTCCGAGGGAATCAGCCCCAGCATTTT.

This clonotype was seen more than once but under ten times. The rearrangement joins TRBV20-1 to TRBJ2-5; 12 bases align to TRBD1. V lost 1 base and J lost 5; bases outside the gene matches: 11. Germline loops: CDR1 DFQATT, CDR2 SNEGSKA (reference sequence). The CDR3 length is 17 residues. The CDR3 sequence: CSARVQGQGARGETQYF. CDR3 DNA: TGCAGTGCTAGAGTTCAGGGACAGGGGGCGAGGGGGGAGACCCAGTACTTC.

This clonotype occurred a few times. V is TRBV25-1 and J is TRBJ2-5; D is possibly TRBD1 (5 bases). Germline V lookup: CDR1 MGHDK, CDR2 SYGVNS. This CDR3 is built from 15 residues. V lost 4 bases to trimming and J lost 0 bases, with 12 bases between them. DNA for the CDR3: TGTGCCAGCAGTGCGAGACAGTGGTACCAAGAGACCCAGTACTTC. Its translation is CASSARQWYQETQYF.

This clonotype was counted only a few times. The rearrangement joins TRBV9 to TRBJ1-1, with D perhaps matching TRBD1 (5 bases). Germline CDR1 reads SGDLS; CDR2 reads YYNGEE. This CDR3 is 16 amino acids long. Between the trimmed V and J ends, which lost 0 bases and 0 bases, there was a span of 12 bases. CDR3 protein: CASSVGTHWMNTEAFF. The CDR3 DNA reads TGTGCCAGCAGCGTAGGGACACATTGGATGAACACTGAAGCTTTCTTT. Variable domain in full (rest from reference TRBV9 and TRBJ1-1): DSGVTQTPKHLITATGQRVTLRCSPRSGDLSVYWYQQSLDQGLQFLIQYYNGEERAKGNILERFSAQQFPDLHSELNLSSLELGDSALYFCASSVGTHWMNTEAFFGQGTRLTVV.

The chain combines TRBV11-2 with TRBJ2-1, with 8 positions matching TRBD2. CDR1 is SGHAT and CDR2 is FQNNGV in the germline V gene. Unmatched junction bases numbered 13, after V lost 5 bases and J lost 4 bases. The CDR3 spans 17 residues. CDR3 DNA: TGTGCCAGCAGCCGCCCCCGGGGACGGGGGGGTTACAATGAGCAGTTCTTC. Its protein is CASSRPRGRGGYNEQFF. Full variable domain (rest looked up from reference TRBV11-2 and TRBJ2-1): EAGVAQSPRYKIIEKRQSVAFWCNPISGHATLYWYQQILGQGPKLLIQFQNNGVVDDSQLPKDRFSAERLKGVDSTLKIQPAKLEDSAVYLCASSRPRGRGGYNEQFFGPGTRLTVL.

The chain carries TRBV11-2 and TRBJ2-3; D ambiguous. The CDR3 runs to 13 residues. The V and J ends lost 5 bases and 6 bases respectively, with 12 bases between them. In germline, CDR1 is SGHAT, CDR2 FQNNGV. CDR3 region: CASSMQERDTQYF. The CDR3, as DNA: TGTGCCAGCAGCATGCAAGAACGTGATACGCAGTATTTT. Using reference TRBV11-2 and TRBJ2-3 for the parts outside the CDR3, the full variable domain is EAGVAQSPRYKIIEKRQSVAFWCNPISGHATLYWYQQILGQGPKLLIQFQNNGVVDDSQLPKDRFSAERLKGVDSTLKIQPAKLEDSAVYLCASSMQERDTQYFGPGTRLTVL.

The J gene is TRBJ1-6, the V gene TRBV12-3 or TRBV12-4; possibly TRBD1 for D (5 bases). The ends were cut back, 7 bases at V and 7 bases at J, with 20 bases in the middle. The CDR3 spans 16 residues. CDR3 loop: CASTVFQDGGNSPLHF. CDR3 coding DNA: TGTGCCAGCACAGTCTTTCAGGACGGGGGAAATTCACCCCTCCACTTT.

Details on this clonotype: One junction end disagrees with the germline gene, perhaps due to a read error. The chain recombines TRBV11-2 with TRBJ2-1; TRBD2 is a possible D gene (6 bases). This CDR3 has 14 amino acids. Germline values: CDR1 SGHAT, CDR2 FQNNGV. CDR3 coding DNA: TGTGCCAGCGGCTTTAGGACTAATCTCGATGAGCAGTTCTTC. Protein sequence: CASGFRTNLDEQFF.

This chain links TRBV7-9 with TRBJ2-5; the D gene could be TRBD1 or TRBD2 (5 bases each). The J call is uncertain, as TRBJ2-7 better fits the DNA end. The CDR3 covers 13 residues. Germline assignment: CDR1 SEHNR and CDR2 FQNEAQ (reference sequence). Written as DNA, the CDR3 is TGTGCCGTCCCGGGACGGGCCCCCTACGAGCAGTACTTC. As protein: CAVPGRAPYEQYF.

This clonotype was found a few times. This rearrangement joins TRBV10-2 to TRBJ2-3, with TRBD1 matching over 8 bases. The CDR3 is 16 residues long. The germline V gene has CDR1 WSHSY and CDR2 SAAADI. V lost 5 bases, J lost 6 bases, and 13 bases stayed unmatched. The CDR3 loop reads CASSPSWRTGTDTQYF. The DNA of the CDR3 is TGCGCCAGCAGTCCCTCCTGGCGGACAGGGACCGATACGCAGTATTTT.

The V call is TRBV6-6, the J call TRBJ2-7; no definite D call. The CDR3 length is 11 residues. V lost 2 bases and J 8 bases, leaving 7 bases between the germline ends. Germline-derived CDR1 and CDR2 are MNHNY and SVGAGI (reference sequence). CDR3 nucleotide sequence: TGTGCCAGCAGTTACCGGGTTCAGCAGTACTTC. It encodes CASSYRVQQYF.

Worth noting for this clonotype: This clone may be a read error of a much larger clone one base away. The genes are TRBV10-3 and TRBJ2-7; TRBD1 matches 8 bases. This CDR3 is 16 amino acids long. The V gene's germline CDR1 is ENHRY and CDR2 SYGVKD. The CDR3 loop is CAVSNVRDRSSYEQYF. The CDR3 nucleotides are TGTGCCGTCAGTAACGTCCGGGACAGGAGCTCCTACGAGCAGTACTTC.

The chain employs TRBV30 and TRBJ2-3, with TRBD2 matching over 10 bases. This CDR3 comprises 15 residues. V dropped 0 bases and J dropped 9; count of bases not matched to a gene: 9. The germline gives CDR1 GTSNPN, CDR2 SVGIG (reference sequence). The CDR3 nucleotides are TGTGCCTGGAGTGTACAACTAGCGGGGCCCGGGACGCAGTATTTT. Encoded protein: CAWSVQLAGPGTQYF.

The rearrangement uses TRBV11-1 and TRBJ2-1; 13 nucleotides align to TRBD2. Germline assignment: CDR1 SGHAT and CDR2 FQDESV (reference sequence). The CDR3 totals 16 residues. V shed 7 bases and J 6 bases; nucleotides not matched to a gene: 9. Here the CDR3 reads CASNRLGLAGANEQFF. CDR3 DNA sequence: TGTGCCAGCAACCGACTAGGACTAGCGGGAGCCAATGAGCAGTTCTTC.

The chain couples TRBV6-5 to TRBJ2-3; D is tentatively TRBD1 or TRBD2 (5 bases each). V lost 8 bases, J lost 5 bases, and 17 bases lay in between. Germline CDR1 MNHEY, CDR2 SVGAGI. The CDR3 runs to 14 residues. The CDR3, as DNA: TGTGCCAGCGGACTGGGACGATGGGGAGATACGCAGTATTTT. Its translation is CASGLGRWGDTQYF.

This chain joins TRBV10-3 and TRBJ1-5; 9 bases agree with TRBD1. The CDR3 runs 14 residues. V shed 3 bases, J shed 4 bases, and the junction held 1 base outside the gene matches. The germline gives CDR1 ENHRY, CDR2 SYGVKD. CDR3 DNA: TGTGCCATCAGTGAACAGGGGGCAAATCAGCCCCAGCATTTT. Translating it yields CAISEQGANQPQHF.

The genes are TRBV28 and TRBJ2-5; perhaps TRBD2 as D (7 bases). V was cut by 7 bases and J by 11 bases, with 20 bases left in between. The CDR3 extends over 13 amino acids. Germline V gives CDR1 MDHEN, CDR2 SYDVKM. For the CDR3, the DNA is TGTGCCAGCACCCTGGGGAGGGACAATGAGCAGTACTTC. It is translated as CASTLGRDNEQYF.

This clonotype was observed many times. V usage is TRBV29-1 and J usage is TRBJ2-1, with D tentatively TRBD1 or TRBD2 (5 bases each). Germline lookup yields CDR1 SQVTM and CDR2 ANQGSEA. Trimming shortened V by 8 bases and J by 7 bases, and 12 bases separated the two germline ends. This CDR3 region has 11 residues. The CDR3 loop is CSPRWGNEQFF. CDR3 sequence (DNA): TGCAGCCCCAGATGGGGGAATGAGCAGTTCTTC.

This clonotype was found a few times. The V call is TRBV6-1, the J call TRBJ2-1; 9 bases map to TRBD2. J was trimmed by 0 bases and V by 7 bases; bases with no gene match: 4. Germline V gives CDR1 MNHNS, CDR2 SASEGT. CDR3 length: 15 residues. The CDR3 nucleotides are TGTGCCAGCAAGGGGACTAGCCACTCCTACAATGAGCAGTTCTTC. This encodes CASKGTSHSYNEQFF.

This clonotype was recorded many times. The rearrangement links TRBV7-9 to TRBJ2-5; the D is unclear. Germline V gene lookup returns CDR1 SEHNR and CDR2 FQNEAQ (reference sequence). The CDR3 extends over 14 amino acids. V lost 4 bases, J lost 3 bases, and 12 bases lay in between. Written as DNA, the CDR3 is TGTGCCAGCAGCTCGGGCGATTATAAAGAGACCCAGTACTTC. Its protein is CASSSGDYKETQYF.

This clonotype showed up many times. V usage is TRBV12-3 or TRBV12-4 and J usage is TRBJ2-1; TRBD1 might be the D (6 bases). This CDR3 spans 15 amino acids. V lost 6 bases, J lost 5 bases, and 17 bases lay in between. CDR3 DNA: TGTGCCAGCAGCCGCTACAGGGAAACACACAATGAGCAGTTCTTC. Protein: CASSRYRETHNEQFF.

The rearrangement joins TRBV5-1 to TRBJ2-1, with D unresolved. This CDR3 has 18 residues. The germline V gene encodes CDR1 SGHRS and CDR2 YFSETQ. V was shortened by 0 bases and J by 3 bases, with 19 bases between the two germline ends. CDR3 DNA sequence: TGCGCCAGCAGCTTGGCCTTCGGAACTTTAGCTCTCTACAATGAGCAGTTCTTC. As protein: CASSLAFGTLALYNEQFF.

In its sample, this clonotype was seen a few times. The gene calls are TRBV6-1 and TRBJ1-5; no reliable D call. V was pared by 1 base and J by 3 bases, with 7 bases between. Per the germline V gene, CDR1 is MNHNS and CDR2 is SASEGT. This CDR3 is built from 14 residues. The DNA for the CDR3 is TGTGCCAGCAGTGAAGTTATGATCAATCAGCCCCAGCATTTT. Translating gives CASSEVMINQPQHF.

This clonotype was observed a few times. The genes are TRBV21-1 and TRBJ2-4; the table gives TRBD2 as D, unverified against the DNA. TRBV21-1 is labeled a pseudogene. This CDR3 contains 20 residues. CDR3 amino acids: CASSGLADREPRVAKNIQYF. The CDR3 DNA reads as TGTGCCAGCAGCGGGCTAGCGGACAGAGAACCTAGGGTAGCCAAAAACATTCAGTACTTC.

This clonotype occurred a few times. For the CDR3, the DNA is TGTGCCAGCAGCGAGACGCTGAGCTCCTACAATGAGCAGTTCTTC. Translation gives CASSETLSSYNEQFF. This chain links TRBV9 with TRBJ2-1; D is unclear. Trimming removed 3 bases at V and 0 bases at J, with 10 bases between. In germline, CDR1 is SGDLS, CDR2 YYNGEE. This CDR3 has 15 residues.

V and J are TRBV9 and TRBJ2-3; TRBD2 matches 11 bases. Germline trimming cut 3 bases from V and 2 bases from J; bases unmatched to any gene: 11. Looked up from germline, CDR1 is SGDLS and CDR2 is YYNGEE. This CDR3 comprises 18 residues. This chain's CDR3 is CASSGRSGTSGITDTQYF. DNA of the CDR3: TGTGCCAGCAGCGGACGATCTGGGACTAGCGGAATCACAGATACGCAGTATTTT.